The 19 T cell receptor beta chains in this list originate from one sample, sequenced in a study of blood T cell repertoires in COVID-19. Clones were read by immunoSEQ multiplex PCR, and TCRdb kept only the in-frame ones, dropping some. Here the sample spans a few hundred thousand clones, around 82% being singletons. The sequenced sample was peripheral blood. The receptors stem from a human donor with COVID-19, enrolled during active disease. The donor label of this sample is uncertain.

This clone was recorded a few times. The genes are TRBV27 and TRBJ2-7, with 8 bases lining up with TRBD2. The germline V gene encodes CDR1 MNHEY and CDR2 SMNVEV (reference sequence). This CDR3 has 17 residues. Trimming took 0 bases from V and 7 from J; bases not matched to a gene: 14. The CDR3 DNA reads TGTGCCAGCAGTTTATCGTCCGGGACTAGAACGTTGGGAGAGCAGTACTTC. It translates to CASSLSSGTRTLGEQYF.

CDR3 residues: CASSPTGVLTGNTIYF. The CDR3, as DNA: TGTGCCAGCAGCCCGACAGGGGTGCTAACTGGAAACACCATATATTTT. This chain uses TRBV7-2 with TRBJ1-3; 8 bases align to TRBD1. There are 16 residues in the CDR3. Germline CDR1 SGHTA, CDR2 FQGNSA. V lost 5 bases to trimming and J lost 2 bases; unmatched junction nucleotides: 8.

The V and J genes are TRBV7-9 and TRBJ2-3; D is perhaps TRBD2 (6 bases). The germline V and J ends were trimmed by 1 base and 2 bases, with 10 bases remaining between them. The CDR3 has 15 residues. Germline values: CDR1 SEHNR, CDR2 FQNEAQ (reference sequence). CDR3 bases: TGTGCCAGCAGCTTAGGTAGCGGTCCCACAGATACGCAGTATTTT. This translates into CASSLGSGPTDTQYF. The entire variable domain, with the rest obtained from reference TRBV7-9 and TRBJ2-3, is as follows: DTGVSQNPRHKITKRGQNVTFRCDPISEHNRLYWYRQTLGQGPEFLTYFQNEAQLEKSRLLSDRFSAERPKGSFSTLEIQRTEQGDSAMYLCASSLGSGPTDTQYFGPGTRLTVL.

V and J are TRBV7-6 and TRBJ2-1; 10 bases fit TRBD2. Germline V lookup: CDR1 SGHVS, CDR2 FNYEAQ. The CDR3 spans 17 residues. V was clipped by 2 bases and J by 5 bases; unmatched bases: 9. CDR3 residues: CASSLKASGRQNNEQFF. The CDR3, as DNA: TGTGCCAGCAGCTTAAAGGCTAGCGGGAGACAAAACAATGAGCAGTTCTTC. Based on the CDR3 plus reference TRBV7-6 and TRBJ2-1, the full variable domain is GAGVSQSPRYKVTKRGQDVALRCDPISGHVSLYWYRQALGQGPEFLTYFNYEAQQDKSGLPNDRFSAERPEGSISTLTIQRTEQRDSAMYRCASSLKASGRQNNEQFFGPGTRLTVL.

The V and J genes are TRBV28 and TRBJ1-3; D is uncertain. Trimming took off 10 bases at V and 4 bases at J, with 14 bases between the two ends. The germline V gene has CDR1 MDHEN and CDR2 SYDVKM. The CDR3 runs to 13 residues. CDR3 sequence reads: CATGRVEGNTIYF. The DNA of the CDR3 is TGTGCCACGGGGAGGGTGGAGGGAAACACCATATATTTT.

This clone was observed once. The gene calls are TRBV4-1 and TRBJ2-3; no definite D call. Germline V lookup: CDR1 MGHRA, CDR2 YSYEKL. With 2 bases removed from V and 6 bases from J, the gap between germline ends came to 12 bases. The CDR3 loop spans 14 amino acids. The CDR3 is CASSQQFPRDTQYF. CDR3 DNA sequence: TGCGCCAGCAGCCAACAGTTTCCCAGGGATACGCAGTATTTT.

The chain links TRBV12-3 or TRBV12-4 to TRBJ1-5; the D is unclear. The CDR3 contains 12 residues. With 5 bases removed from V and 6 bases from J, the gap between germline ends came to 8 bases. The CDR3 DNA reads TGTGCCAGCAGTCCCCGGAGTCAGCCCCAGCATTTT. Encoded protein: CASSPRSQPQHF.

The V call is TRBV10-3, the J call TRBJ2-1; 9 nucleotides agree with TRBD2. The V gene's germline CDR1 is ENHRY and CDR2 SYGVKD. V lost 4 bases to trimming and J lost 8 bases; unmatched junction nucleotides: 6. The CDR3 is made up of 14 amino acids. CDR3 residues: CAISGVAGVYEQFF. CDR3 nucleotides: TGTGCCATCAGTGGGGTAGCGGGAGTCTATGAGCAGTTCTTC.

The chain is built from TRBV11-3 and TRBJ2-2; D unclear. Per germline, CDR1 SGHNT and CDR2 YENEEA. V lost 2 bases to trimming and J lost 1 base, with 2 bases between them. There are 13 residues in the CDR3. CDR3 nucleotide sequence: TGTGCCAGCAGCTTACTGAACACCGGGGAGCTGTTTTTT. Encoded protein: CASSLLNTGELFF.

This sequence joins TRBV25-1 and TRBJ1-1; no reliable D call. The germline CDR1 and CDR2 sequences are MGHDK and SYGVNS. The CDR3 has 13 residues. This CDR3 is CATKVSGISEAFF. The CDR3, as DNA: TGTGCAACCAAGGTATCCGGGATCAGTGAAGCTTTCTTT.

J is TRBJ1-5 and V is TRBV28; 10 positions agree with TRBD1. This CDR3 is built from 15 residues. With V trimmed by 5 bases and J by 4 bases, 5 bases remained unmatched. Per germline, CDR1 MDHEN and CDR2 SYDVKM. The CDR3 loop reads CASSRDRGPNQPQHF. CDR3 DNA sequence: TGTGCCAGCAGTAGGGACAGGGGACCTAATCAGCCCCAGCATTTT. The variable domain in full, completed from reference TRBV28 and TRBJ1-5, reads DVKVTQSSRYLVKRTGEKVFLECVQDMDHENMFWYRQDPGLGLRLIYFSYDVKMKEKGDIPEGYSVSREKKERFSLILESASTNQTSMYLCASSRDRGPNQPQHFGDGTRLSIL.

V usage is TRBV30 and J usage is TRBJ1-2; the match to TRBD1 covers 11 bases. The CDR3 has 14 amino acids. The germline gives CDR1 GTSNPN, CDR2 SVGIG (reference sequence). Germline trimming cut 2 bases from V and 8 bases from J; bases unmatched to any gene: 7. As DNA, the CDR3 is TGTGCCTGGAGTAGGGACAGGGGGAGGAGAGGCTACACCTTC. It yields the protein CAWSRDRGRRGYTF.

The chain uses TRBV18 and TRBJ2-2; 10 positions agree with TRBD1. V gave up 3 bases and J gave up 4 bases; unmatched junction bases: 5. The CDR3 consists of 16 residues. CDR1 and CDR2 from the germline V gene are KGHSH and LQKENI. The CDR3 protein is CASSPVTGGATGELFF. The CDR3 nucleotides read TGTGCCAGCTCACCGGTGACAGGGGGCGCCACCGGGGAGCTGTTTTTT.

This chain joins TRBV4-3 and TRBJ1-1; D is possibly TRBD1 (5 bases). V lost 0 bases and J lost 4, with 12 bases in between. The CDR3 has 15 residues. The germline V gene encodes CDR1 LGHNA and CDR2 YSLEER. CDR3 loop: CASSQDRRGGTEAFF. The CDR3, as DNA: TGCGCCAGCAGCCAAGACAGGAGGGGCGGCACTGAAGCTTTCTTT.

This chain connects TRBV28 to TRBJ1-6; 9 nucleotides agree with TRBD1. CDR3 length equals 13 residues. V was clipped by 8 bases and J by 7 bases; unmatched bases: 3. CDR1 MDHEN and CDR2 SYDVKM come from the germline V gene. The CDR3 DNA follows: TGTGCCAGCGGCGGGACAGGGAATTCACCCCTCCACTTT. Translation: CASGGTGNSPLHF. Based on the CDR3 plus reference TRBV28 and TRBJ1-6, the full variable domain is DVKVTQSSRYLVKRTGEKVFLECVQDMDHENMFWYRQDPGLGLRLIYFSYDVKMKEKGDIPEGYSVSREKKERFSLILESASTNQTSMYLCASGGTGNSPLHFGNGTRLTVT.

Remarks on this clone: At one of its ends the junction is not consistent with the germline gene, which may arise from a read error. The chain combines TRBV7-7 with TRBJ1-1, with 8 bases identical to TRBD1. CDR3 size: 16 residues. Per the germline V gene, CDR1 is SSHAT and CDR2 is FNYEAQ (reference sequence). The CDR3 region is CASSLALGTGNTEAFF. The CDR3 nucleotides read TGTGCTAGCAGCTTAGCCCTGGGGACAGGGAACACTGAAGCTTTCTTT. Complete variable domain (other parts from reference TRBV7-7 and TRBJ1-1): GAGVSQSPRYKVTKRGQDVTLRCDPISSHATLYWYQQALGQGPEFLTYFNYEAQPDKSGLPSDRFSAERPEGSISTLTIQRTEQRDSAMYRCASSLALGTGNTEAFFGQGTRLTVV.

This clone was seen only a few times. The chain joins TRBV15 to TRBJ1-1, with unresolved D. This CDR3 region has 14 residues. V dropped 1 base and J dropped 10 bases, with 16 bases sitting between them. Germline V CDR1 and CDR2: LNHNV, YYDKDF (reference sequence). The CDR3 DNA reads TGTGCCACCAGCAGAGGAGGTCCAACTAGCGCAGCTTTCTTT. Protein product: CATSRGGPTSAAFF. The full variable domain, with the rest looked up from reference TRBV15 and TRBJ1-1, is DAMVIQNPRYQVTQFGKPVTLSCSQTLNHNVMYWYQQKSSQAPKLLFHYYDKDFNNEADTPDNFQSRRPNTSFCFLDIRSPGLGDTAMYLCATSRGGPTSAAFFGQGTRLTVV.

The chain uses TRBV2 and TRBJ1-1; D is perhaps TRBD1 (5 bases). Trimming left V 7 bases short and J 3 bases short, with 18 bases between. The CDR3 contains 15 residues. Germline V gene data show CDR1 as SNHLY and CDR2 as FYNNEI. Here the CDR3 reads CASIPRSGLDTEAFF. CDR3 DNA sequence: TGTGCCAGCATCCCGAGGTCAGGGTTGGACACTGAAGCTTTCTTT.

CDR3 loop: CASSYQDSSYNEQFF. The CDR3 bases are TGTGCCAGCAGTTACCAGGACAGCTCCTACAATGAGCAGTTCTTC. V gene TRBV6-6 combines with J gene TRBJ2-1; D is possibly TRBD1 (6 bases). The CDR3 is 15 amino acids. Deletions cut 2 bases from V and 0 bases from J, with 8 bases between. Germline values: CDR1 MNHNY, CDR2 SVGAGI (reference sequence).